This T cell receptor (beta chain) was identified in a study of early T cells in non-severe SARS-CoV-2 infection (dated by TCRdb to the early 2020s). At the level of the whole study: TCR sequencing used bulk RNA from unsorted whole blood, so alpha and beta chains could not be paired.

The paper as a whole reports these results and caveats: VDJdb matching was skewed toward anti-spike CD8 responses, so virus-specific expansions were likely underestimated and private and CD4 specificities were missed.

Library preparation was by 5' RACE. TCRdb names NextSeq 500 as the instrument used. To correct for sequencing error and PCR bias, the TCR library protocol tagged individual cDNA molecules with unique molecular identifiers. Both TCR alpha and beta chains were sequenced, and tight co-correlation was observed between alpha and beta sequence abundances in each sample. The paper's data handling went like this. Decombinator V4 was used to annotate the V gene, J gene and CDR3 of the TCR sequences. TCRs were defined as expanded if a significant change between any two time points was detected under a Poisson model with p below 0.0001. Abundances of TCRs were expressed as counts per million after normalisation to the total number of TCRs sequenced in each sample. TRAV1-2 paired with TRAJ12, TRAJ20 or TRAJ33 defined MAIT TCRs, while TRAV10 paired with TRAJ18 defined iNKT TCRs. A search of VDJdb, accessed on 1 November 2021, was run for TCRs annotated to CMV, EBV and SARS-CoV-2, with TCRs annotated for multiple antigens excluded. TCRdb ran its own pipeline on the public reads, namely fastp trimming at Q25 and MiXCR clone calling, and kept in-frame beta chains. Every CDR3 protein is listed once, alongside the most common genes and DNA of its rows. The V and J calls were determined by TCRdb, not by the authors. The sample profile shows around 52,000 distinct CDR3 sequences; 5.5% to 7.5% of them were found once. The ten most abundant clones make up less than 5% of the sample.

Per the germline V gene, MGHDK is the CDR1 and SYGVNS is the CDR2. From cysteine to phenylalanine, the CDR3 is 16 amino acids long. The read is trimmed to its CDR3 DNA, 48 bases read in frame from base 1. V gives up 3 bases and J gives up 0 bases, and the segment between their germline ends measures 12 bases. Of note for this clonotype: It lacks a known antigen. Base qualities are not recorded, but no much larger clone differs from it by a single base.

Set within a cohort of healthcare workers in London, UK, this nested case-control study involved weekly PCR testing of nasopharyngeal swabs along with blood sampling. Healthcare workers were recruited between 23 and 31 March 2020, during the week of the UK lockdown, and were followed weekly for up to about 15 weeks. The TCR originated in an adult who was a healthcare worker with PCR-confirmed SARS-CoV-2 infection or an uninfected control (not recorded which). Sample: whole blood. The rearrangement joined TRBV25-1 to TRBJ1-5, and possibly TRBD1, on 6 matching bases. The bases read TGTGCCAGCAGTGAGGGAGGACAGCTTAGCAATCAGCCCCAGCATTTT. This encodes CASSEGGQLSNQPQHF.